The 2 T cell receptor beta chains below all came from one sample that was sequenced in a study of technical replicates of blood from several donors. Clones were sequenced by immunoSEQ multiplex PCR, and TCRdb holds only the in-frame ones, with some missing. Altogether some 77,000 clones are present, approximately 96% being singletons, with the ten largest covering under 0.35%. Sequenced: T cells isolated from PBMCs. These TCRs come from a human donor in good health.

This clone was recorded once. V is TRBV28 and J is TRBJ2-5, with 9 bases aligning to TRBD2. CDR1 MDHEN and CDR2 SYDVKM come from the germline V gene. The V segment lost 2 bases and the J segment 2 bases; nucleotides outside the gene matches: 3. This CDR3 region has 15 residues. The CDR3, as DNA: TGTGCCAGCAGTTTAGTTCTAGCGGGGCAAGAGACCCAGTACTTC. Residues: CASSLVLAGQETQYF.

The CDR3 sequence: CASSLVAEEAFF. As DNA, the CDR3 is TGTGCCAGCAGCTTGGTTGCAGAAGAAGCTTTCTTT. This sequence joins TRBV5-4 and TRBJ1-1, with unresolved D. The germline V gene has CDR1 SGHNT and CDR2 YYREEE (reference sequence). CDR3 length equals 12 residues. V lost 0 bases to trimming and J lost 8 bases, with 8 bases between them. The variable domain in full, with the rest retrieved from reference TRBV5-4 and TRBJ1-1, is ETGVTQSPTHLIKTRGQQVTLRCSSQSGHNTVSWYQQALGQGPQFIFQYYREEENGRGNFPPRFSGLQFPNYSSELNVNALELDDSALYLCASSLVAEEAFFGQGTRLTVV.